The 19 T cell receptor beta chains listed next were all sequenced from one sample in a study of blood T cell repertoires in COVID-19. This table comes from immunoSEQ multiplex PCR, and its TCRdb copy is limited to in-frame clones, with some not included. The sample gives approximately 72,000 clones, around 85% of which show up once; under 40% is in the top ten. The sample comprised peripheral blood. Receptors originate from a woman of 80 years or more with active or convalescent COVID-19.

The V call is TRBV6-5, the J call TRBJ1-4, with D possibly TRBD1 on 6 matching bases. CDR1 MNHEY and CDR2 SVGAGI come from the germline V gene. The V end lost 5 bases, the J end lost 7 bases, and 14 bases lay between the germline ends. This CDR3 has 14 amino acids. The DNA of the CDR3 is TGTGCCAGCAGTACACAGGGAGTCGGTGAAAAACTGTTTTTT. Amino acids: CASSTQGVGEKLFF.

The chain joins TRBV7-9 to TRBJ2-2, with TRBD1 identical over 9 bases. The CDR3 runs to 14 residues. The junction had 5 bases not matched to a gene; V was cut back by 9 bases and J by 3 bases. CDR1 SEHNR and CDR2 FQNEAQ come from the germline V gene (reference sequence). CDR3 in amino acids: CARQGQGDTGELFF. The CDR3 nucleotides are TGTGCCAGGCAGGGACAGGGAGACACCGGGGAGCTGTTTTTT.

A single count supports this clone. The CDR3 reads CASSLQGTGYEQYF. CDR3 DNA sequence: TGTGCCAGCAGCCTACAGGGGACAGGTTACGAGCAGTACTTC. The V and J genes are TRBV7-9 and TRBJ2-7; 8 nucleotides agree with TRBD1. CDR1 is SEHNR, CDR2 FQNEAQ, per germline (reference sequence). Losses at the gene ends were 5 bases for V and 4 bases for J; bases not matched to a gene: 7. The length of the CDR3 is 14 residues. The complete variable domain, with remaining parts taken from reference TRBV7-9 and TRBJ2-7, reads DTGVSQNPRHKITKRGQNVTFRCDPISEHNRLYWYRQTLGQGPEFLTYFQNEAQLEKSRLLSDRFSAERPKGSFSTLEIQRTEQGDSAMYLCASSLQGTGYEQYFGPGTRLTVT.

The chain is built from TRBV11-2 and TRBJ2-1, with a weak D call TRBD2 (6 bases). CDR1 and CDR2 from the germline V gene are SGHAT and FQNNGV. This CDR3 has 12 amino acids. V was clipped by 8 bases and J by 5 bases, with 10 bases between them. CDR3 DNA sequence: TGTGCCAGCGGCTGGGGGGACAATGAGCAGTTCTTC. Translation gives CASGWGDNEQFF. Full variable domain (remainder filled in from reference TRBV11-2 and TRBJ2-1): EAGVAQSPRYKIIEKRQSVAFWCNPISGHATLYWYQQILGQGPKLLIQFQNNGVVDDSQLPKDRFSAERLKGVDSTLKIQPAKLEDSAVYLCASGWGDNEQFFGPGTRLTVL.

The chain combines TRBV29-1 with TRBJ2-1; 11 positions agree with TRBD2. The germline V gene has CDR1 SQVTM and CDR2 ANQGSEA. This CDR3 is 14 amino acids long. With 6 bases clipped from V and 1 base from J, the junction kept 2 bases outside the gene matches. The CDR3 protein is CSVGTSGSYNEQFF. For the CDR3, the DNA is TGCAGCGTGGGGACTAGCGGTTCCTACAATGAGCAGTTCTTC.

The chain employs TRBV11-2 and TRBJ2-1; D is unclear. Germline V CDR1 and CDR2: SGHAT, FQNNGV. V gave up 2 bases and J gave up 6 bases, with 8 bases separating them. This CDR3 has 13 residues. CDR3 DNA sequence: TGTGCCAGCAGCTTATACGACTCCAATGAGCAGTTCTTC. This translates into CASSLYDSNEQFF.

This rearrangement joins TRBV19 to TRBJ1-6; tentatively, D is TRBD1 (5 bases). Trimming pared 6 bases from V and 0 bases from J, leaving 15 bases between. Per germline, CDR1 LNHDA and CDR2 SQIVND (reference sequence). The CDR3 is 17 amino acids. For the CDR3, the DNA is TGTGCCAGTAGAACTTTGGAGGGGAGCTCCTATAATTCACCCCTCCACTTT. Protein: CASRTLEGSSYNSPLHF.

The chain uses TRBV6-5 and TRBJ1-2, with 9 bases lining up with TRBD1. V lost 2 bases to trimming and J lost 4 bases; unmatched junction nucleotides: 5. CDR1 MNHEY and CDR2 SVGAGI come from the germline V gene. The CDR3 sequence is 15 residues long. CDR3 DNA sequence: TGTGCCAGCAGTTACCCGGGACAGGGAATCTATGGCTACACCTTC. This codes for CASSYPGQGIYGYTF.

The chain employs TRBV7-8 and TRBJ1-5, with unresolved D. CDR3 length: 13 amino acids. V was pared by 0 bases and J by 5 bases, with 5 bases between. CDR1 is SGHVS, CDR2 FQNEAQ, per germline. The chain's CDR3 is CASSLAEDQPQHF. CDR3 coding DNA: TGTGCCAGCAGCTTAGCAGAGGATCAGCCCCAGCATTTT.

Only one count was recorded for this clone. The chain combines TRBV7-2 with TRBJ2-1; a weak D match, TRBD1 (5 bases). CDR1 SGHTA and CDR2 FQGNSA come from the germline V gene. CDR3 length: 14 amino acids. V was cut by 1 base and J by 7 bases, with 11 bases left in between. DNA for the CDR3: TGTGCCAGCAGCTTAGTTTCAGGGTGGAATGAGCAGTTCTTC. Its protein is CASSLVSGWNEQFF.

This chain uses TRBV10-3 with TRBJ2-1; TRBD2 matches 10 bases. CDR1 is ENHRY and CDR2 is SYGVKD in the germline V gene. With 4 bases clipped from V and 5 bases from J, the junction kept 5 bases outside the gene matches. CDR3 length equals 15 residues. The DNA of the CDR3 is TGTGCCATCAGTGGGAGCGGGGGGGCTAACAATGAGCAGTTCTTC. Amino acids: CAISGSGGANNEQFF.

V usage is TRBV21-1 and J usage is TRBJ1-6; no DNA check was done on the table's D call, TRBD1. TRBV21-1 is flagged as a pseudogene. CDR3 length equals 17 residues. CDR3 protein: CASTPLETAIYNSPLHF. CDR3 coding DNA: TGTGCCAGCACCCCTTTGGAGACAGCCATCTATAATTCACCCCTCCACTTT.

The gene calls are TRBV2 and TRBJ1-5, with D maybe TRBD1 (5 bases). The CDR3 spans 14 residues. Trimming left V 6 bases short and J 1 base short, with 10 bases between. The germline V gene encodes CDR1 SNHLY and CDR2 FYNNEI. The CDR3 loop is CASRDDSSNQPQHF. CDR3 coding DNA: TGTGCCAGCAGGGACGACAGCAGCAATCAGCCCCAGCATTTT.

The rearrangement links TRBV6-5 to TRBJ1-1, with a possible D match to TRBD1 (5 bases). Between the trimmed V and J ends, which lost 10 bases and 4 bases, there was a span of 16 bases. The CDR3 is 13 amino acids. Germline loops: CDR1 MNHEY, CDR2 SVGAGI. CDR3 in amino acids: CATWGEGSTEAFF. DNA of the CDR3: TGTGCCACCTGGGGGGAAGGTAGCACTGAAGCTTTCTTT.

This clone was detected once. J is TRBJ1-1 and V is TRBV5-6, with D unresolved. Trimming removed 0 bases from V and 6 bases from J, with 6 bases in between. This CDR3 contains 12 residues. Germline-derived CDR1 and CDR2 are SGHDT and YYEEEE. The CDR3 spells CASSLGEPEAFF. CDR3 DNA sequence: TGTGCCAGCAGCTTGGGGGAGCCTGAAGCTTTCTTT.

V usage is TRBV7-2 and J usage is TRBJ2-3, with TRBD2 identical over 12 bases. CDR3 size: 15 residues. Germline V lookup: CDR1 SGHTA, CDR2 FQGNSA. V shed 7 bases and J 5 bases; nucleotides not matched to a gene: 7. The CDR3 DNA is TGTGCCAGCAACAAACTAGCGGGGGGAAGAGATACGCAGTATTTT. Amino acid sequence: CASNKLAGGRDTQYF.

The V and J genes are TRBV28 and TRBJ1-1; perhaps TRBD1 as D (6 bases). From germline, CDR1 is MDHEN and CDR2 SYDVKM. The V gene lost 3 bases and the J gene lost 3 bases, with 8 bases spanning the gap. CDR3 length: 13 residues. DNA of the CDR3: TGTGCCAGCAGTTTTCCAGGGGACACTGAAGCTTTCTTT. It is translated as CASSFPGDTEAFF. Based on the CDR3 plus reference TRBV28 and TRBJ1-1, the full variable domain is DVKVTQSSRYLVKRTGEKVFLECVQDMDHENMFWYRQDPGLGLRLIYFSYDVKMKEKGDIPEGYSVSREKKERFSLILESASTNQTSMYLCASSFPGDTEAFFGQGTRLTVV.

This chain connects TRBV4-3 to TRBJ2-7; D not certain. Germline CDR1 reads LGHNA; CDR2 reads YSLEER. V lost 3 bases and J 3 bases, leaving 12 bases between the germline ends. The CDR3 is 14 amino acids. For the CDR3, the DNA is TGCGCCAGCAGCCATGTCGGGTCTAACTACGAGCAGTACTTC. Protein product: CASSHVGSNYEQYF.

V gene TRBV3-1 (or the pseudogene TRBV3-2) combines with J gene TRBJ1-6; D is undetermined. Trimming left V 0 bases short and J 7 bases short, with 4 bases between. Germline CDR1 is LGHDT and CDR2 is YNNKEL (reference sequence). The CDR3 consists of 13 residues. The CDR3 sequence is CASSQDRNSPLHF. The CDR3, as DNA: TGTGCCAGCAGCCAAGATCGGAATTCACCCCTCCACTTT.